This TCR beta chain was observed in a study of T cells after yellow fever vaccination. Study-wide findings and caveats: Subsequent to the booster, the majority of primary-vaccination clones reappeared (approximately 95% CD4, approximately 90% CD8). Abundant clonotypes from the bulk population could get into FACS-sorted repertoires as contaminants.

This clonotype occurred a few times. Its antigen is unknown. V lost 6 bases and J 3 bases, leaving 16 bases between the germline ends. This CDR3 has 15 residues. Template-switching 5'RACE yielded the TCR cDNA; a universal primer site and UMIs were added in the process. Each CDR3 protein gets one entry after TCRdb re-called the 5' RACE reads with MiXCR. The top ten clones hold roughly 0.5% of a sample with roughly 260,000 distinct CDR3 sequences, under 15% of them seen once. This TCR was sampled from a man younger than 40 who received the YFV17D yellow fever vaccine. This chain links TRBV12-3 or TRBV12-4 with TRBJ2-3; D is possibly TRBD1 (5 bases). The sample was CD4+ T cells sorted from PBMCs, taken 45 days after the yellow fever booster vaccination. CDR3 in amino acids: CASRPRTRVTDTQYF. The CDR3 nucleotides read TGTGCCAGCAGGCCACGCACCAGGGTTACAGATACGCAGTATTTT.